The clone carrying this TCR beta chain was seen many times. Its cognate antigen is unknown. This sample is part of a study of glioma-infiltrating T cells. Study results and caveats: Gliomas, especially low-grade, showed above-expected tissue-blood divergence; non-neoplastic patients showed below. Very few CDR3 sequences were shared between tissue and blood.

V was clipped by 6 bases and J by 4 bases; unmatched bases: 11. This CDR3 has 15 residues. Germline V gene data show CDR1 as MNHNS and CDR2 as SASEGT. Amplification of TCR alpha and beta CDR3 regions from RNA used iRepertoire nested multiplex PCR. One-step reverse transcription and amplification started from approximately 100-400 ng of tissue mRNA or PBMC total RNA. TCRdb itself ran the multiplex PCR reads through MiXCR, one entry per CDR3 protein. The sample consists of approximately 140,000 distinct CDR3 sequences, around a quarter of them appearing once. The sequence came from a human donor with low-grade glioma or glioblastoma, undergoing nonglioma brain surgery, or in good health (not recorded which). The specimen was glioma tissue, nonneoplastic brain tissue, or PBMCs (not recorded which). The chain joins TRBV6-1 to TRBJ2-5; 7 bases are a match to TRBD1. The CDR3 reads CASRKTYRGRETQYF. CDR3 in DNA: TGTGCCAGCAGGAAAACATACAGGGGACGAGAGACCCAGTACTTC.